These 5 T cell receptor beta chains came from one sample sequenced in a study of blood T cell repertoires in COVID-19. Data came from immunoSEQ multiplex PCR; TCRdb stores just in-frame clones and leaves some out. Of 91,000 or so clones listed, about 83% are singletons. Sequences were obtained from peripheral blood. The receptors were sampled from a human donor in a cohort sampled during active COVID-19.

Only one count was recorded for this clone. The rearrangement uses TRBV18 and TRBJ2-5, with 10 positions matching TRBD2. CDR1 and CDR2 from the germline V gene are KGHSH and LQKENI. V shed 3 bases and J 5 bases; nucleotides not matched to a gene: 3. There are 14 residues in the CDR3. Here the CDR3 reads CASSPGLAMETQYF. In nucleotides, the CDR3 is TGTGCCAGCTCACCGGGACTAGCGATGGAGACCCAGTACTTC.

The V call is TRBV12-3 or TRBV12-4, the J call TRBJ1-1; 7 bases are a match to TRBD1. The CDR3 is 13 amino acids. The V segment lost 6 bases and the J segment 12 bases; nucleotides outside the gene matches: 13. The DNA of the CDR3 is TGTGCCAGCAGCCCCGGGACAGCTACGCGAACTTTCTTT. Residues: CASSPGTATRTFF.

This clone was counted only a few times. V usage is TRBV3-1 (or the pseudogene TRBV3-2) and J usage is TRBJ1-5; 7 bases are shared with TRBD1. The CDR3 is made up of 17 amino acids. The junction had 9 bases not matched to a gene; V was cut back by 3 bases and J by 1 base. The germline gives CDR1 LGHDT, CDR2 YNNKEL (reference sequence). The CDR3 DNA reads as TGTGCCAGCAGCCAGCATGGAGGGGGCGTGAGCAATCAGCCCCAGCATTTT. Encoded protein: CASSQHGGGVSNQPQHF.

CDR3 coding DNA: TGTGCCAGCAGTGACTCAAACGAGCGGGAGGGCTACGAGCAGTACTTC. As protein: CASSDSNEREGYEQYF. V usage is TRBV6-4 and J usage is TRBJ2-7, with TRBD2 matching 10 bases. V was clipped by 0 bases and J by 3 bases; unmatched bases: 5. CDR1 is MRHNA and CDR2 is SNTAGT in the germline V gene. The CDR3 runs to 16 residues.

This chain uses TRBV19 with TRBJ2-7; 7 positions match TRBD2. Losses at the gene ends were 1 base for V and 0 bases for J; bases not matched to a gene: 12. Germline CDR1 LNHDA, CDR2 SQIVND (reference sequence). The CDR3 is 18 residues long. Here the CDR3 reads CASSIGRTGTIRSYEQYF. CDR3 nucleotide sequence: TGTGCCAGTAGTATAGGCAGGACCGGGACTATTCGCTCCTACGAGCAGTACTTC.